This T cell receptor beta chain was captured by sequencing in a study of cytomegalovirus exposure and HLA in healthy donors (TCRdb year 2017). For the wider study: According to a later analysis, one platform produced both the 110 or so validation repertoires and the approximately 660 repertoires of the first cohort. The study aimed to test whether cataloging public T cell receptors could reveal signatures of past pathogen exposure. Along with the approximately 700-subject first cohort, a separate validation cohort of roughly 110 different subjects was used. High-throughput TCR immunosequencing, statistical association of individual TCRs with disease status, and machine learning were combined to predict cytomegalovirus infection status.

The full study reports these points: The authors suggested that the approach could potentially be extended to other disease states and immunological phenotypes. In vitro tests confirmed that a few of the cytomegalovirus-associated TCR beta chains recognize cytomegalovirus antigens. Most TCR sequences were observed very rarely across donors, whereas some public TCRs were present in many individuals. A later analysis lacked HLA typing for the validation cohort, so it scored co-occurrence in that cohort across all 110 or so repertoires. A total of 150 or so TCR beta chains were listed by the study as associated with cytomegalovirus. In a later analysis, TCRs clustered in the first cohort were found to also tend to co-occur in the roughly 130 validation repertoires, with 85% to 95% of cluster scores above 0. Cytomegalovirus status was reported to be diagnosed by the classifier with high specificity and sensitivity in both the original and validation cohorts.

Separate from the roughly 700-subject first cohort, the validation cohort of 120 subjects was the group to which the donors belonged. Library method: the immunoSEQ multiplex PCR assay. The original methods were these. A statistical classification framework was built to diagnose cytomegalovirus status from the catalog of TCR beta chain sequences. The clones in this table, taken by TCRdb from immuneACCESS, are in-frame only. Not every clone is retained; where verified, under half of the shortfall comes from an unresolved V gene, and the cause of the rest is unknown. From that table come the V and J calls and clone size; the DNA was used to work out D and trimming. The sample table records around 93,000 clones; roughly 85% of these occur just once. The ten largest clones add up to 20% of the sample. This clone occurred once. The antigen it binds to is not known. No per-base quality is available; no much larger clone lies one base away.

CDR1 and CDR2 were assigned from the germline V gene (reference sequence) as GTSNPN and SVGIG. The CDR3 numbers 18 residues from cysteine through phenylalanine. Only the CDR3 region is kept as DNA, spanning 54 bases read in frame from base 1. After removal of 0 bases from V and 0 bases from J, the junction retains 6 bases not matched to a gene. The sequencing input was PBMCs. This clonotype was obtained from a man younger than 35 in good health and CMV-seropositive. The receptor chain draws on TRBV30 and TRBJ2-2, and 11 bases in between align with TRBD2. DNA sequence: TGTGCCTGGAGTGTAAGGCCTAGCGGGAGGACGAACACCGGGGAGCTGTTTTTT. Translated, this is CAWSVRPSGRTNTGELFF. With all but the CDR3 taken from the reference TRBV30 and TRBJ2-2 genes, the full variable domain is: SQTIHQWPATLVQPVGSPLSLECTVEGTSNPNLYWYRQAAGRGLQLLFYSVGIGQISSEVPQNLSASRPQDRQFILSSKKLLLSDSGFYLCAWSVRPSGRTNTGELFFGEGSRLTVL.